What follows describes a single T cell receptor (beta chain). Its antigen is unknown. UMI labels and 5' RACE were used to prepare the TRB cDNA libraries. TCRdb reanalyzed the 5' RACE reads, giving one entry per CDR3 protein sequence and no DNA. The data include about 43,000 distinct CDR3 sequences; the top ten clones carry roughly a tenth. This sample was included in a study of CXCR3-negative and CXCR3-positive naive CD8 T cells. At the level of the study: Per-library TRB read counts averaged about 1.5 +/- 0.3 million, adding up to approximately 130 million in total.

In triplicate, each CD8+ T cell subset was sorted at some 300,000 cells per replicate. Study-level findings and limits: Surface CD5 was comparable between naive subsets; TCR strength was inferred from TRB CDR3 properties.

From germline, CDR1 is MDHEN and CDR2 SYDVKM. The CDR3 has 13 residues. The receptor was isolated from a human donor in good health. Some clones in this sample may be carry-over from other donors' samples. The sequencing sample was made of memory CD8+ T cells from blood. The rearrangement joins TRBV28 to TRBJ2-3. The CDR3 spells CASSWVHTDTQYF.